The T cell receptor (beta chain) under discussion was sequenced for a study of breast tumors, draining lymph nodes, adjacent tissues. General study points: That most tumor T cells come from lymph nodes remained unproven.

Samples came from axillary lymph nodes draining the breast cancer. The CDR3 spans 13 residues. CDR1 and CDR2 (germline): DFQATT, SNEGSKA (reference sequence). V dropped 1 base and J dropped 6 bases, with 13 bases sitting between them. TCRdb passed the multiplex PCR reads through MiXCR, listing each CDR3 protein once. This table has roughly 220,000 distinct CDR3 sequences, around 35% appearing once. This clonotype was recorded many times. Its antigen is not identified. This TCR was sampled from a female donor with breast cancer. Some clones in this sample may be carry-over from other donors' samples. The sample was axillary lymph node tissue. The gene calls are TRBV20-1 and TRBJ2-7, with a tentative D call TRBD1 (5 bases). The CDR3 sequence: CSARAVGAVEQYF. The CDR3 nucleotides are TGCAGTGCTAGAGCGGTAGGGGCGGTCGAGCAGTACTTC.